These 20 T cell receptor beta chains came from one sample sequenced in a study of cytomegalovirus exposure and HLA in healthy donors. PCR employed 60 Vbeta and 13 Jbeta primers. The data were produced by immunoSEQ multiplex PCR, yet TCRdb's version contains in-frame clones alone and is incomplete. The table has about 160,000 clones, 81% seen once; the top ten hold around 1.3%. Sequenced sample: PBMCs. Every receptor here comes from a man aged 50-60 years in good health and CMV-seropositive.

CDR3 sequence: CASSQDRFTDTQYF. The CDR3 DNA follows: TGCGCCAGCAGCCAAGATCGGTTCACAGATACGCAGTATTTT. V gene TRBV4-1 combines with J gene TRBJ2-3; D not resolved. CDR3 size: 14 residues. CDR1 and CDR2 from the germline V gene are MGHRA and YSYEKL. Trimming left V 0 bases short and J 2 bases short, with 6 bases between.

The chain is built from TRBV6-5 and TRBJ2-7; 8 bases are a match to TRBD1. V dropped 4 bases and J dropped 6; count of bases not matched to a gene: 5. This CDR3 is built from 13 residues. Germline CDR1 is MNHEY and CDR2 is SVGAGI. CDR3 DNA sequence: TGTGCCAGCAGTTCCCCGACAGGGGTCGAGCAGTACTTC. Translated, it gives CASSSPTGVEQYF.

The chain combines TRBV2 with TRBJ1-1; D is unresolved. This CDR3 comprises 15 residues. The germline V gene has CDR1 SNHLY and CDR2 FYNNEI. Trimming took 2 bases from V and 1 from J, leaving 11 bases between them. The CDR3 protein is CASSEQQPRNTEAFF. The DNA of the CDR3 is TGTGCCAGCAGTGAACAACAGCCGAGGAACACTGAAGCTTTCTTT.

The table lists this clone with a few counts. This chain uses TRBV11-2 with TRBJ1-1; D gene ambiguous. Germline values: CDR1 SGHAT, CDR2 FQNNGV. V was clipped by 8 bases and J by 4 bases, with 14 bases between them. The CDR3 has 13 residues. The CDR3 loop is CASGRVLSTEAFF. DNA for the CDR3: TGTGCCAGCGGGAGGGTCCTTTCCACTGAAGCTTTCTTT. Based on the CDR3 plus reference TRBV11-2 and TRBJ1-1, the full variable domain is EAGVAQSPRYKIIEKRQSVAFWCNPISGHATLYWYQQILGQGPKLLIQFQNNGVVDDSQLPKDRFSAERLKGVDSTLKIQPAKLEDSAVYLCASGRVLSTEAFFGQGTRLTVV.

The rearrangement links TRBV18 to TRBJ1-2; tentatively, D is TRBD1 (5 bases). The CDR3 covers 14 residues. V was trimmed by 3 bases and J by 4 bases, leaving 12 bases between them. Germline V gene data show CDR1 as KGHSH and CDR2 as LQKENI. The CDR3 spells CASSPADTTYGYTF. Here the CDR3 DNA reads TGTGCCAGCTCACCCGCGGACACAACCTATGGCTACACCTTC.

This chain connects TRBV10-3 to TRBJ2-7, with 8 bases matching TRBD2. There are 18 residues in the CDR3. The V segment lost 3 bases and the J segment 5 bases; nucleotides outside the gene matches: 18. CDR1 ENHRY and CDR2 SYGVKD come from the germline V gene. DNA for the CDR3: TGTGCCATCAGTGAACCCCCAGGGGCGGCGGGAGGCGGGAACGAGCAGTACTTC. This sequence encodes CAISEPPGAAGGGNEQYF.

The chain joins TRBV2 to TRBJ1-6; no clear D gene. CDR1 is SNHLY and CDR2 is FYNNEI in the germline V gene. The V and J ends lost 2 bases and 3 bases respectively, with 8 bases between them. The CDR3 extends over 15 amino acids. The CDR3 sequence is CASSEHGNYNSPLHF. In nucleotides, the CDR3 is TGTGCCAGCAGTGAACACGGGAACTATAATTCACCCCTCCACTTT.

The chain uses TRBV9 and TRBJ1-3; no definite D call. Germline V gene lookup returns CDR1 SGDLS and CDR2 YYNGEE. This CDR3 comprises 15 residues. The V and J ends lost 0 bases and 0 bases respectively, with 7 bases between them. The DNA of the CDR3 is TGTGCCAGCAGCGTAGGGCGGAGCTCTGGAAACACCATATATTTT. This translates into CASSVGRSSGNTIYF.

This clone was counted once. This chain connects TRBV7-8 to TRBJ1-2, with D possibly TRBD1 on 5 matching bases. From germline, CDR1 is SGHVS and CDR2 FQNEAQ. V was trimmed by 7 bases and J by 8 bases, leaving 23 bases between them. This CDR3 has 15 amino acids. The CDR3 DNA follows: TGTGCCAGCACCCATACCCTTGGGCAGGGAACAGGCTACACCTTC. Its translation is CASTHTLGQGTGYTF.

This sequence joins TRBV5-1 and TRBJ1-3; no reliable D call. From germline, CDR1 is SGHRS and CDR2 YFSETQ. Trimming took 0 bases from V and 0 from J, leaving 4 bases between them. The CDR3 extends over 14 amino acids. CDR3 loop: CASSLDSSGNTIYF. The CDR3 DNA is TGCGCCAGCAGCTTGGACAGCTCTGGAAACACCATATATTTT.

The V call is TRBV29-1, the J call TRBJ2-3, with 11 bases lining up with TRBD2. The CDR3 totals 15 residues. Germline CDR1 and CDR2: SQVTM and ANQGSEA. V trimming: 6 bases; J trimming: 3 bases; junction bases outside the gene matches: 8. CDR3 loop: CSVILAGGPTDTQYF. The CDR3 DNA reads TGCAGCGTCATTTTAGCGGGAGGGCCGACAGATACGCAGTATTTT.

V and J are TRBV6-5 and TRBJ1-3, with D hard to call. The CDR3 spans 14 residues. Trimming stripped 2 bases from V and 2 bases from J, with 7 bases between. Germline V gene data show CDR1 as MNHEY and CDR2 as SVGAGI. CDR3 residues: CASSYVQAGNTIYF. The CDR3, as DNA: TGTGCCAGCAGTTACGTCCAGGCTGGAAACACCATATATTTT.

V gene TRBV29-1 combines with J gene TRBJ1-2; D is perhaps TRBD1 (5 bases). Germline loops: CDR1 SQVTM, CDR2 ANQGSEA. The CDR3 covers 12 residues. Trimming shortened V by 4 bases and J by 7 bases, and 13 bases separated the two germline ends. The CDR3: CSVGSGNGGYTF. The DNA for the CDR3 is TGCAGCGTTGGTTCAGGGAACGGTGGCTACACCTTC.

The CDR3 DNA is TGTGCCAGCAGCCGACAGGGAAGCACAGATACGCAGTATTTT. Amino acids: CASSRQGSTDTQYF. This sequence joins TRBV2 and TRBJ2-3; 7 nucleotides match TRBD1. Germline V gives CDR1 SNHLY, CDR2 FYNNEI. Trimming removed 6 bases from V and 0 bases from J; junction bases left unmatched: 3. The CDR3 spans 14 residues.

For this clone: The conserved final phenylalanine or tryptophan is absent from the CDR3, which likely points to a read error. The V gene is TRBV6-1, the J gene TRBJ1-1, with TRBD1 as a possible D gene (5 bases). CDR1 and CDR2 (germline): MNHNS, SASEGT. Trimming cost V 2 bases and J 1 base, with 17 bases left between them. The CDR3 length is 17 residues. The DNA of the CDR3 is TGTGCCAGCAGTGAAATGCCCCTCCTCGACAGGAACACTGAAGCTTTCCTT. Translated: CASSEMPLLDRNTEAFL.

This clone was detected only once. CDR3 sequence: CASSHPKGQGGGYTF. The CDR3 DNA reads as TGCGCCAGCAGCCACCCAAAGGGACAGGGGGGCGGCTACACCTTC. The rearrangement uses TRBV4-1 and TRBJ1-2; 11 positions match TRBD1. Germline-derived CDR1 and CDR2 are MGHRA and YSYEKL. The CDR3 length is 15 residues. Trimming at V came to 3 bases and at J to 8 bases, leaving 8 bases not matched to a gene.

The DNA of the CDR3 is TGCAGCGCTGCGGTTTCCGGGACAGGGGACGGGGAGCTGTTTTTT. It translates to CSAAVSGTGDGELFF. The V call is TRBV29-1, the J call TRBJ2-2, with 10 bases identical to TRBD1. The CDR3 extends over 15 amino acids. The germline CDR1 and CDR2 sequences are SQVTM and ANQGSEA. V trimming: 7 bases; J trimming: 7 bases; junction bases outside the gene matches: 12.

The V and J genes are TRBV30 and TRBJ2-7; maybe TRBD2 (6 bases). Trimming cost V 5 bases and J 5 bases, with 25 bases left between them. In germline, CDR1 is GTSNPN, CDR2 SVGIG (reference sequence). The CDR3 is 16 amino acids. The CDR3 DNA follows: TGTGCCTGGGATTCACAGTGGCGAGCGGGCACCAACGAGCAGTACTTC. It yields the protein CAWDSQWRAGTNEQYF.

This chain connects TRBV4-2 to TRBJ1-1; D is possibly TRBD1 (6 bases). V dropped 0 bases and J dropped 4 bases, with 18 bases sitting between them. The CDR3 spans 17 residues. Germline values: CDR1 LGHNA, CDR2 YNFKEQ. The CDR3 DNA follows: TGTGCCAGCAGCCAAGAGCAGATACAGGGCTGGGTCACTGAAGCTTTCTTT. The encoded protein is CASSQEQIQGWVTEAFF.

The chain couples TRBV9 to TRBJ1-4; D gene uncertain. The V gene lost 0 bases and the J gene lost 8 bases, with 8 bases spanning the gap. This CDR3 is 13 amino acids long. Germline CDR1 and CDR2: SGDLS and YYNGEE. The CDR3 sequence is CASSVATGEKLFF. The CDR3 DNA reads as TGTGCCAGCAGCGTAGCTACCGGGGAAAAACTGTTTTTT.